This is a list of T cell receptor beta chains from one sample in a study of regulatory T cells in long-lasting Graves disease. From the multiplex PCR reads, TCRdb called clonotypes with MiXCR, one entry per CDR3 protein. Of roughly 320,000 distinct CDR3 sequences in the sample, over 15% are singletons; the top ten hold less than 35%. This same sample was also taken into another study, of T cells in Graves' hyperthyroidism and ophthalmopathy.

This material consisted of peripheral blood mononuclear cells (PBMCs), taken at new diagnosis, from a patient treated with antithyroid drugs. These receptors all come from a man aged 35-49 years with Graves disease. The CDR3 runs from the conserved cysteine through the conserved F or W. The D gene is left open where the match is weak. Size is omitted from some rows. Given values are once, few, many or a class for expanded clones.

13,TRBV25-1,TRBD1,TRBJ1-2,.,TGTGCCAGCAGTGAATGGGGGACAGGGGGCTACACCTTC,CASSEWGTGGYTF
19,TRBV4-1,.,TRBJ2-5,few,TGCGCCAGCAGCCAAGGCTGGCTTACGACGGCAATAAAGAGGGGGGCCCAGTACTTC,CASSQGWLTTAIKRGAQYF
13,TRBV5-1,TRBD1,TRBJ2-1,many,TGCGCCAGCAGCGCGAGGGACAGCGATGAGCAGTTCTTC,CASSARDSDEQFF
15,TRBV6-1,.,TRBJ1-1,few,TGTGCCAGCAGCCTACGGGGGTTAATTCCCACTGAAGCTTTCTTT,CASSLRGLIPTEAFF
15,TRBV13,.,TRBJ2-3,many,TGTGCCAGCAGCTTCTTAACTAGAGGCCCTGATACGCAGTATTTT,CASSFLTRGPDTQYF
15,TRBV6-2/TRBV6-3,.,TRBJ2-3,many,TGTGCCAGCAGTCGACCGGGACGAGGGGTAGATACGCAGTATTTT,CASSRPGRGVDTQYF
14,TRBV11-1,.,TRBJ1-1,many,TGTGCCAGCAGCTCCGAGGGGGGGAACACTGAAGCTTTCTTT,CASSSEGGNTEAFF
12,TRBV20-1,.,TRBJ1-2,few,TGCAGTGCTAGCCGAGACGGCTATGGCTACACCTTC,CSASRDGYGYTF
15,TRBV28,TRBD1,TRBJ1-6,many,TGTGCCAGCAGTCCCCGGGACAGGGGGGATTCACCCCTCCACTTT,CASSPRDRGDSPLHF
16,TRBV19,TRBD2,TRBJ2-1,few,TGTGCCAGTAGTATAGTTCTAGCGGGGTTATACAATGAGCAGTTCTTC,CASSIVLAGLYNEQFF
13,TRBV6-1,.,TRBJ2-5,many,TGTGCCAGCACCCCGACTTGGGCAGAGACCCAGTACTTC,CASTPTWAETQYF
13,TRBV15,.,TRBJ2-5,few,TGTGCCACCAGTCATCGACGGGGAGAGACCCAGTACTTC,CATSHRRGETQYF
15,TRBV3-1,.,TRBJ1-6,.,TGTGCCAGCAGCCACGGACAGATCGATAATTCACCCCTCCACTTT,CASSHGQIDNSPLHF
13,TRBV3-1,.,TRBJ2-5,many,TGTGCCAGCAGCCAAGTACGCTTGGAGACCCAGTACTTC,CASSQVRLETQYF
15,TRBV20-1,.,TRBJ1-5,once,TGCAGTGCTAGAGATAGGGGGAGGGGCAATCAGCCCCAGCATTTT,CSARDRGRGNQPQHF
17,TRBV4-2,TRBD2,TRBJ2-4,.,TGTGCCAGCAGCCAAGAAGCGGGGGGGCTTGGGGGAGACATTCAGTACTTC,CASSQEAGGLGGDIQYF
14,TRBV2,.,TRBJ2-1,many,TGTGCCAGCAGCCCGTTTAACTCCTACAATGAGCAGTTCTTC,CASSPFNSYNEQFF
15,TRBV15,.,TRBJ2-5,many,TGTGCCACCAGCAGAAGACGGACCCGTGAGGAGACCCAGTACTTC,CATSRRRTREETQYF
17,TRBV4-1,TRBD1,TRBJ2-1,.,TGCGCCAACAAGGGACAGGACGGGACCCGCTCCTACAATGAGCAGTTCTTC,CANKGQDGTRSYNEQFF
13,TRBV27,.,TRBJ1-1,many,TGTGCCAGCAGTTTAAGGGAGCTTGGAATTTCCTTCTTT,CASSLRELGISFF
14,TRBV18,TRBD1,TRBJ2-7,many,TGTGCCAGCTCCAACGCAGGGACAGGCCACGAGCAGTACTTC,CASSNAGTGHEQYF
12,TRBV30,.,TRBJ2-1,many,TGTGCCTGGAGTGTATACTACAATGAGCAGTTCTTC,CAWSVYYNEQFF
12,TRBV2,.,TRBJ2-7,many,TGTGCCAGCAGTCTAATAAGATACGAGCAGTACTTC,CASSLIRYEQYF
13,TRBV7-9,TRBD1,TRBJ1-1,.,TGTGCCAGCAGCTCACAGGGGGAGGGTGAAGCTTTCTTT,CASSSQGEGEAFF
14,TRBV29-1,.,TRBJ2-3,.,TGCAGCGTTGGGAGGGGGCTTGAGACAGATACGCAGTATTTT,CSVGRGLETDTQYF
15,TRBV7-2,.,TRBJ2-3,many,TGTGCCAGCAGCCCCGCCCGGGGTTACACAGATACGCAGTATTTT,CASSPARGYTDTQYF
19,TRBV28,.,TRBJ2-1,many,TGTGCCAGCAGTCTCGAGTCCCCCTCAGTCCGGGGCTCCTACAATGAGCAGTTCTTC,CASSLESPSVRGSYNEQFF
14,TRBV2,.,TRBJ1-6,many,TGTGCCAGCAGCACCGCCGGGAAGTATTCACCCCTCCACTTT,CASSTAGKYSPLHF
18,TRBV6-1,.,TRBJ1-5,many,TGTGCCAGCACCCTAAGGAGGGGGGGAAGGATCGAGGATCAGCCCCAGCATTTT,CASTLRRGGRIEDQPQHF
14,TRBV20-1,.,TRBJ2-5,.,TGCAGTGCTAGCTCCGCTCAGGGTGGGGGCCGCCCAGTCTTC,CSASSAQGGGRPVF